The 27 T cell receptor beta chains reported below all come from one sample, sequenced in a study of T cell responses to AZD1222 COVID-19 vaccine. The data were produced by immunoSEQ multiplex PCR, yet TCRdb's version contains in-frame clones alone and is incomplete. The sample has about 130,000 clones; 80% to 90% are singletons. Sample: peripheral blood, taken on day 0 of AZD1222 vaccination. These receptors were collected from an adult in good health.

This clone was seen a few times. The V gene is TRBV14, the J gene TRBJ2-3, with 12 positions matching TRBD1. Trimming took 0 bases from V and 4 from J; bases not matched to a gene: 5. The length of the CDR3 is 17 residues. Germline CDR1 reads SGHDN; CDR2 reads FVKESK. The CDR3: CASSQDSRDRGPDTQYF. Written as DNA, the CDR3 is TGTGCCAGCAGCCAAGATTCCCGGGACAGGGGGCCAGATACGCAGTATTTT.

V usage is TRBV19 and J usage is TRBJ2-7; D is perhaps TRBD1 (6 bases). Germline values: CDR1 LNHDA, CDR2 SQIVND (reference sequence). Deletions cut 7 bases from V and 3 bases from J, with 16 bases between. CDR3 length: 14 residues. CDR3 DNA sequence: TGTGCCAGTAAACAAGGGCAGGGGATCTACGAGCAGTACTTC. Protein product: CASKQGQGIYEQYF.

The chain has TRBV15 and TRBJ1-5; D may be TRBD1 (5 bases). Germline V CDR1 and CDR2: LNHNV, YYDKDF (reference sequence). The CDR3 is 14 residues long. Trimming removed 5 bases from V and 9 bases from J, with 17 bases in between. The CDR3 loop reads CATSLPRGAGPQHF. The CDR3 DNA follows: TGTGCCACCAGCCTCCCCCGGGGCGCAGGGCCCCAGCATTTT.

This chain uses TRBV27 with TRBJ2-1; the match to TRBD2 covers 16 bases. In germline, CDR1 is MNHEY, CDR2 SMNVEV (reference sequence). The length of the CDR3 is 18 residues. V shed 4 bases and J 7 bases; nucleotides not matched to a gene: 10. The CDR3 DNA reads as TGTGCCAGCAGTTCGGGACTAGCGGGAGGGCCCTCACGGAATGAGCAGTTCTTC. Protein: CASSSGLAGGPSRNEQFF.

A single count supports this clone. CDR3 protein: CASSQGPLAGQETQYF. DNA for the CDR3: TGTGCCAGCAGCCAAGGGCCGCTAGCGGGTCAAGAGACCCAGTACTTC. The chain recombines TRBV3-1 (or the pseudogene TRBV3-2) with TRBJ2-5; TRBD2 matches at 8 bases. The CDR3 is 16 residues long. Germline CDR1 reads LGHDT; CDR2 reads YNNKEL (reference sequence). V gave up 1 base and J gave up 2 bases; unmatched junction bases: 6.

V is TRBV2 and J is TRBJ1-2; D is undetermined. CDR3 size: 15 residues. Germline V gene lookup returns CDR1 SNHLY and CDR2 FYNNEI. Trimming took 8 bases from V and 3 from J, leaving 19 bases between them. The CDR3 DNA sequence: TGTGCCAGCCTCTATAATGGAGGGAGGGACTATGGCTACACCTTC. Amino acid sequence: CASLYNGGRDYGYTF.

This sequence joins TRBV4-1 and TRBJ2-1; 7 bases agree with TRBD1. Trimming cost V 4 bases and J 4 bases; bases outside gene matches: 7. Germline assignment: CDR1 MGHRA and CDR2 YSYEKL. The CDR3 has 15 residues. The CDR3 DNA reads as TGCGCCAGCAGCCTTCTTATGACAGGGTACAATGAGCAGTTCTTC. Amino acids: CASSLLMTGYNEQFF.

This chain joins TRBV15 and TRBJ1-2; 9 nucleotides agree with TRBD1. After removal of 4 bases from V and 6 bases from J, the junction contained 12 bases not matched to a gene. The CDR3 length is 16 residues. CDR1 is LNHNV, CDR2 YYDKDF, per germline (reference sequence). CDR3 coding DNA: TGTGCCACCAGCATAGGACGGACAGGGGCCTCCCATGGCTACACCTTC. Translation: CATSIGRTGASHGYTF.

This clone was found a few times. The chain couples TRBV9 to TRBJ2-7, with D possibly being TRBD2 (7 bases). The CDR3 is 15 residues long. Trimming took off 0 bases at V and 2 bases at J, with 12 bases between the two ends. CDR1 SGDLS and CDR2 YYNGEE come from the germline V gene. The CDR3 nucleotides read TGTGCCAGCAGCGTAGAGGCGGGGGCTGCCTACGAGCAGTACTTC. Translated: CASSVEAGAAYEQYF.

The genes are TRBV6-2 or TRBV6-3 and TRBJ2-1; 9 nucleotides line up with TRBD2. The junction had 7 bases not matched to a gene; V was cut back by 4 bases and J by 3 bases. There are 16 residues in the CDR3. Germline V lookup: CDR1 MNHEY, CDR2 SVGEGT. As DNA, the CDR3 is TGTGCCAGCAGTTCGATGACTAGCGGAAACTACAATGAGCAGTTCTTC. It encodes CASSSMTSGNYNEQFF.

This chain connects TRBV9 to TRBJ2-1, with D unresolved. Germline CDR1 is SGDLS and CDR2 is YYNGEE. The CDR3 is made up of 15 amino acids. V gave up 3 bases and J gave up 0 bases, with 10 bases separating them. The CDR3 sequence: CASSDKIHSYNEQFF. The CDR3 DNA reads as TGTGCCAGCAGCGACAAGATACACTCCTACAATGAGCAGTTCTTC.

The CDR3 is CASSQASVGNTEAFF. The DNA of the CDR3 is TGTGCCAGCAGCCAAGCCTCGGTAGGGAACACTGAAGCTTTCTTT. The chain has TRBV3-1 (or the pseudogene TRBV3-2) and TRBJ1-1; unclear D gene. The V and J ends lost 1 base and 1 base respectively, with 10 bases between them. CDR1 and CDR2 from the germline V gene are LGHDT and YNNKEL (reference sequence). This CDR3 region has 15 residues.

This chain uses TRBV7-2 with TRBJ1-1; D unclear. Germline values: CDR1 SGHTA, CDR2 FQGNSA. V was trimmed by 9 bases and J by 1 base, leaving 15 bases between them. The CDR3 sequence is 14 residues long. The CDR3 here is CASNRPPPNTEAFF. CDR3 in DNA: TGTGCCAGTAACAGACCACCCCCGAACACTGAAGCTTTCTTT.

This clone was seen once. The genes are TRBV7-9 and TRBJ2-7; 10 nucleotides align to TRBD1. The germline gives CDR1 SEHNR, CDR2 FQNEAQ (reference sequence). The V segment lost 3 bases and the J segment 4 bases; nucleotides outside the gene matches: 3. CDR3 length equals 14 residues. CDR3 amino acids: CASSFDRGRYEQYF. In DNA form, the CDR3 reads TGTGCCAGCAGCTTCGACAGGGGGCGTTACGAGCAGTACTTC.

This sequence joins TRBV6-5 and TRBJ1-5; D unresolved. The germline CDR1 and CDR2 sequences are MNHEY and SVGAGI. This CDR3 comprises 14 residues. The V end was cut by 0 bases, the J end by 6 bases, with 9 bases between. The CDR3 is CASSYSLGSQPQHF. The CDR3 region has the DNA TGTGCCAGCAGTTACTCGTTGGGTAGTCAGCCCCAGCATTTT.

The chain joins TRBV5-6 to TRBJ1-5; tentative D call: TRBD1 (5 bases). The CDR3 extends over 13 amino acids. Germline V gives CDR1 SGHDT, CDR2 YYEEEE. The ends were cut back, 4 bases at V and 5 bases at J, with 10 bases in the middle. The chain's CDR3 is CASSGQGYQPQHF. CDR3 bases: TGTGCCAGCAGCGGGCAGGGATATCAGCCCCAGCATTTT.

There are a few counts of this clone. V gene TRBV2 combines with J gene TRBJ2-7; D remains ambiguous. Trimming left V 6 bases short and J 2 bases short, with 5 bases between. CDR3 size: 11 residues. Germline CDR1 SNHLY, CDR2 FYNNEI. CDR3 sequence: CASRTTYEQYF. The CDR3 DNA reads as TGTGCCAGCAGAACTACCTACGAGCAGTACTTC. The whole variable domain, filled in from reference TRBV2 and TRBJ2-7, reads EPEVTQTPSHQVTQMGQEVILRCVPISNHLYFYWYRQILGQKVEFLVSFYNNEISEKSEIFDDQFSVERPDGSNFTLKIRSTKLEDSAMYFCASRTTYEQYFGPGTRLTVT.

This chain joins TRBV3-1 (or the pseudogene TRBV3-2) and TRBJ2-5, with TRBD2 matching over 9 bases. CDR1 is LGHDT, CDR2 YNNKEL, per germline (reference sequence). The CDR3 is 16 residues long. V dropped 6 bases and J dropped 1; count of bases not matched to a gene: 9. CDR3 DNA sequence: TGTGCCAGCAGTCAGGCGGGAGGGACTAGCCAAGAGACCCAGTACTTC. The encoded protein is CASSQAGGTSQETQYF.

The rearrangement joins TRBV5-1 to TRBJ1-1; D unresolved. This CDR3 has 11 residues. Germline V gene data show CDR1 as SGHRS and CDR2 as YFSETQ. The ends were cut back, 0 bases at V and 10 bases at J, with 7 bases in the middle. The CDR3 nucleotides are TGCGCCAGCAGCTTGGGTCGGGTAGCTTTCTTT. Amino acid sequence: CASSLGRVAFF.

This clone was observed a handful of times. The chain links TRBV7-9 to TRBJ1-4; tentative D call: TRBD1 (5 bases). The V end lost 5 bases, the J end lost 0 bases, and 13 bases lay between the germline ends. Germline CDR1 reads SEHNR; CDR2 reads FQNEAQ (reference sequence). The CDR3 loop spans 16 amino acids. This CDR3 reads CASSPTGGPTNEKLFF. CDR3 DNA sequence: TGTGCCAGCAGCCCCACAGGCGGTCCAACTAATGAAAAACTGTTTTTT.

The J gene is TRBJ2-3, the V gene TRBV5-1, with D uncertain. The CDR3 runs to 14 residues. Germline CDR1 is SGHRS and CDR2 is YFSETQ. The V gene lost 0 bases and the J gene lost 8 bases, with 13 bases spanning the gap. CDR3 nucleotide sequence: TGCGCCAGCAGCTTGGATCACCGCCGGGTTACGCAGTATTTT. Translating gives CASSLDHRRVTQYF.

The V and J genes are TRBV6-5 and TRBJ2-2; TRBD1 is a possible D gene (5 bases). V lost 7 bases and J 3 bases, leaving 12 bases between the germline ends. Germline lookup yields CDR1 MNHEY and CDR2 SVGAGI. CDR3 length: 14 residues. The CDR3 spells CASTIDSYTGELFF. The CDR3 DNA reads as TGTGCCAGCACTATAGACAGCTACACCGGGGAGCTGTTTTTT.

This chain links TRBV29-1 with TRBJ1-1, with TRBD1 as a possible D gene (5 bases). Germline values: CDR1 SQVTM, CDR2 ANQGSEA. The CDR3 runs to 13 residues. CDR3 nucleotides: TGCAGTGCCCGTTCAGGGACGTCCACTGAAGCTTTCTTT. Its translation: CSARSGTSTEAFF.

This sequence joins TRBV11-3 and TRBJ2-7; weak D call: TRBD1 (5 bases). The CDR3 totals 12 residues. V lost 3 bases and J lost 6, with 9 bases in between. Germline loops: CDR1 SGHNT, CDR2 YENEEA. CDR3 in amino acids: CASSLGLGEQYF. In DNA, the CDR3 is TGTGCCAGCAGCTTGGGGCTAGGCGAGCAGTACTTC.

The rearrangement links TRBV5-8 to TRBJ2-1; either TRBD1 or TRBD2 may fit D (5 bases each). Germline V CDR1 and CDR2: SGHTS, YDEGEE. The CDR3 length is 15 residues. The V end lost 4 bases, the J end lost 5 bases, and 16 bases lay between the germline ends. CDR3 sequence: CASSPGTSGNNEQFF. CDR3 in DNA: TGTGCCAGCAGCCCCGGGACGAGCGGAAACAATGAGCAGTTCTTC.

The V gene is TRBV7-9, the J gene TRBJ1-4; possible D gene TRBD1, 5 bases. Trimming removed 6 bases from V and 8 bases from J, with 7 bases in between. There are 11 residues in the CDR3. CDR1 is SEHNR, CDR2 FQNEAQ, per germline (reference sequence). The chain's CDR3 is CASRRGEKLFF. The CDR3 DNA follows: TGTGCCAGCAGGAGGGGCGAAAAACTGTTTTTT.

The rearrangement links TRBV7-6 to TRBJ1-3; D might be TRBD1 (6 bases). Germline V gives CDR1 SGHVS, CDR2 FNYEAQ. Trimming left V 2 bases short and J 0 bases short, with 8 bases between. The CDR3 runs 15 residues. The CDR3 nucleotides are TGTGCCAGCAGCTTAATCAGGGGCTCTGGAAACACCATATATTTT. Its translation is CASSLIRGSGNTIYF.